This TCR beta chain was observed in a study of OX40 agonist ivuxolimab in advanced cancers. The wider study: Ivuxolimab doses were 0.01, 0.1, 0.3, 1.5, 3 or 10 mg/kg every 2 weeks. Dose-escalation patients suffered from hepatocellular carcinoma, melanoma, renal cell or head and neck cancer.

This clone came up a few times. Some clones are missing from TCRdb's copy, which holds only in-frame ones; the method was immunoSEQ multiplex PCR. The sample has approximately 66,000 clones, 85% seen once. Germline V gene sequence: CDR1 WNHNN, CDR2 SYGVQD (reference sequence). The CDR3 loop spans 14 amino acids. Trimming stripped 3 bases from V and 5 bases from J, with 10 bases between. This TCR derives from an adult with an advanced solid tumor such as melanoma, head and neck, liver or kidney cancer. V is TRBV10-1 and J is TRBJ1-4; D is ambiguous. The sample was CD4+ or CD8+ T cells sorted from blood, taken in a trial of the OX40 agonist ivuxolimab. Written as DNA, the CDR3 is TGCGCCAGCAGTGACGGAGGACTGAATGAAAAACTGTTTTTT. Protein product: CASSDGGLNEKLFF.